This TCR beta chain was identified during a study of blood T cells in healthy people across ages. Study at large: Template switching caught about one barcoded beta molecule for each two T cells.

General study points: Roughly linear declines in TCR beta diversity per million T cells occurred with age. Among long-lived donors, naive CD4+ cells were more numerous and diversity higher than in aged donors.

Each sample used at least 6 million PBMCs. V was shortened by 7 bases and J by 10 bases, with 14 bases between the two germline ends. Germline lookup yields CDR1 MDHEN and CDR2 SYDVKM. CDR3 length equals 12 residues. A second PCR of roughly 6 to 12 cycles used a sample-barcoded 5' primer and a J-beta primer mix. Using its own MiXCR run on the 5' RACE reads, TCRdb lists one record per CDR3 protein. The sample carries about 1.4 million distinct CDR3 sequences, roughly 59% recorded once. In this sample, this clonotype turned up a few times. Its cognate antigen is unknown. Sequencing was carried out using blood. This sequence joins TRBV28 and TRBJ2-1; a weak D match, TRBD1 (6 bases). This receptor was obtained from a man between 18 and 35 years old in good health. CDR3 loop: CASTPNDREQFF. CDR3 DNA: TGTGCCAGCACCCCCAATGACAGGGAGCAGTTCTTC.